The 32 T cell receptor beta chains reported below all come from one sample, sequenced in a study of T cells in Graves' hyperthyroidism and ophthalmopathy. The TCR beta CDR3 regions underwent amplification using RNA transcripts as the source. The TCR CDR3 was amplified in a first-round RT-PCR using the HTBI primer set. TCRdb re-called the multiplex PCR reads with MiXCR, one entry per CDR3 protein. The repertoire includes around 600,000 distinct CDR3 sequences, 15% to 17% of them detected once, and roughly 6.6% sits in the top ten. Sequenced sample: blood. The receptors here all came from a woman aged 30 to 39 with Graves' hyperthyroidism.

This clonotype showed up many times. This chain joins TRBV30 and TRBJ2-7, with unresolved D. V lost 2 bases to trimming and J lost 7 bases, with 6 bases between them. Per the germline V gene, CDR1 is GTSNPN and CDR2 is SVGIG (reference sequence). The CDR3 loop spans 10 amino acids. Written as DNA, the CDR3 is TGTGCCTGGAGTAACGGGGAGCAGTACTTC. Its protein is CAWSNGEQYF. Variable domain in full (rest from reference TRBV30 and TRBJ2-7): SQTIHQWPATLVQPVGSPLSLECTVEGTSNPNLYWYRQAAGRGLQLLFYSVGIGQISSEVPQNLSASRPQDRQFILSSKKLLLSDSGFYLCAWSNGEQYFGPGTRLTVT.

This clonotype occurred once. The chain is built from TRBV5-1 and TRBJ2-7; either TRBD1 or TRBD2 may fit D (5 bases each). In germline, CDR1 is SGHRS, CDR2 YFSETQ. This CDR3 has 15 residues. V dropped 4 bases and J dropped 7 bases, with 21 bases sitting between them. The CDR3 DNA reads as TGCGCCAGCAGCCCAGGGAGTCAGGGAATTGGGGAGCAGTACTTC. It translates to CASSPGSQGIGEQYF.

This clonotype has just a few counts. The DNA of the CDR3 is TGCGCCAGCAGCTTGGCCTCGACTAGCGTTGAGACCCAGTACTTC. It specifies CASSLASTSVETQYF. This chain joins TRBV5-1 and TRBJ2-5; 8 bases fit TRBD2. Germline V CDR1 and CDR2: SGHRS, YFSETQ. The CDR3 runs 15 residues. V trimming: 0 bases; J trimming: 5 bases; junction bases outside the gene matches: 6. Looking up the rest from reference TRBV5-1 and TRBJ2-5 gives the full variable domain: KAGVTQTPRYLIKTRGQQVTLSCSPISGHRSVSWYQQTPGQGLQFLFEYFSETQRNKGNFPGRFSGRQFSNSRSEMNVSTLELGDSALYLCASSLASTSVETQYFGPGTRLLVL.

This rearrangement joins TRBV9 to TRBJ2-3; 9 nucleotides agree with TRBD2. Germline values: CDR1 SGDLS, CDR2 YYNGEE. The CDR3 sequence is 16 residues long. V was pared by 2 bases and J by 4 bases, with 8 bases of the junction left unmatched. Here the CDR3 reads CASSVLSGSESDTQYF. In DNA, the CDR3 is TGTGCCAGCAGCGTTCTTAGCGGGAGTGAGTCAGATACGCAGTATTTT.

The chain links TRBV9 to TRBJ1-2, with D possibly TRBD1 on 6 matching bases. The V and J ends lost 4 bases and 8 bases respectively, with 15 bases between them. Germline V CDR1 and CDR2: SGDLS, YYNGEE. This CDR3 comprises 13 residues. The CDR3 here is CASSPQDRRGYTF. The CDR3 DNA reads TGTGCCAGCAGCCCCCAGGACAGAAGAGGCTACACCTTC.

There are many counts of this clonotype. The chain links TRBV12-3 or TRBV12-4 to TRBJ2-7; D tentatively fits TRBD1 or TRBD2 (5 bases each). Trimming removed 4 bases from V and 6 bases from J, with 13 bases in between. The CDR3 totals 13 residues. CDR3 protein: CASSWVGGFEQYF. CDR3 nucleotide sequence: TGTGCCAGCAGTTGGGTTGGGGGTTTCGAGCAGTACTTC.

The rearrangement joins TRBV4-1 to TRBJ1-5; D unclear. The germline CDR1 and CDR2 sequences are MGHRA and YSYEKL. This CDR3 has 15 residues. V was cut by 0 bases and J by 7 bases, with 13 bases left in between. The CDR3 DNA follows: TGCGCCAGCAGCCAAGATCGGGCGGTGGGCCAGCCCCAGCATTTT. Translated, it gives CASSQDRAVGQPQHF.

This clonotype turned up a few times. The chain combines TRBV20-1 with TRBJ1-2; TRBD1 matches 9 bases. V dropped 0 bases and J dropped 8; count of bases not matched to a gene: 7. CDR1 is DFQATT and CDR2 is SNEGSKA in the germline V gene (reference sequence). This CDR3 has 14 residues. Written as DNA, the CDR3 is TGCAGTGCTAGAGAAGGACAGGGGCGCTGGGGCTACACCTTC. Its protein is CSAREGQGRWGYTF.

This clonotype was picked up many times. The gene calls are TRBV12-3 or TRBV12-4 and TRBJ2-7; 8 bases agree with TRBD2. V lost 7 bases, J lost 4 bases, and 6 bases stayed unmatched. The length of the CDR3 is 13 residues. The DNA of the CDR3 is TGTGCCAGCAACGCGGGGGGCGATTACGAGCAGTACTTC. Amino acid sequence: CASNAGGDYEQYF.

This clonotype was observed a handful of times. The V gene is TRBV27, the J gene TRBJ2-7; 8 bases are a match to TRBD2. V shed 5 bases, J shed 3 bases, and the junction held 3 bases outside the gene matches. Looked up from germline, CDR1 is MNHEY and CDR2 is SMNVEV (reference sequence). This CDR3 comprises 13 residues. The CDR3 loop reads CASSISGSYEQYF. DNA for the CDR3: TGTGCCAGCAGTATCAGCGGGAGCTACGAGCAGTACTTC.

J is TRBJ2-1 and V is TRBV5-1, with a weak D call TRBD2 (6 bases). Per the germline V gene, CDR1 is SGHRS and CDR2 is YFSETQ. Trimming took off 4 bases at V and 7 bases at J, with 15 bases between the two ends. The CDR3 contains 14 residues. The DNA of the CDR3 is TGCGCCAGCAGCCCCACGGGACTTGGAAATGAGCAGTTCTTC. Residues: CASSPTGLGNEQFF.

At least ten counts were recorded for this clonotype. The genes are TRBV28 and TRBJ1-4; tentatively, D is TRBD1 (5 bases). The germline V gene has CDR1 MDHEN and CDR2 SYDVKM. The CDR3 is 13 residues long. Trimming stripped 7 bases from V and 7 bases from J, with 13 bases between. CDR3 bases: TGTGCCAGCAACCGGGGGGGGTTTGAAAAACTGTTTTTT. Protein: CASNRGGFEKLFF.

The V and J genes are TRBV20-1 and TRBJ2-7; D is uncertain. CDR1 and CDR2 from the germline V gene are DFQATT and SNEGSKA (reference sequence). The CDR3 runs 13 residues. Trimming pared 3 bases from V and 2 bases from J, leaving 11 bases between. The CDR3 reads CSASGVKAYEQYF. DNA of the CDR3: TGCAGTGCTAGTGGCGTAAAGGCCTACGAGCAGTACTTC.

V and J are TRBV9 and TRBJ1-4, with TRBD1 as a possible D gene (5 bases). The CDR3 runs to 15 residues. From germline, CDR1 is SGDLS and CDR2 YYNGEE. V dropped 4 bases and J dropped 3 bases, with 13 bases sitting between them. CDR3 coding DNA: TGTGCCAGCAGCCTTATGGAAGGGGCTAATGAAAAACTGTTTTTT. Translation: CASSLMEGANEKLFF. Together with reference TRBV9 and TRBJ1-4, the CDR3 gives the full variable domain: DSGVTQTPKHLITATGQRVTLRCSPRSGDLSVYWYQQSLDQGLQFLIQYYNGEERAKGNILERFSAQQFPDLHSELNLSSLELGDSALYFCASSLMEGANEKLFFGSGTQLSVL.

This clonotype was recorded many times. The chain links TRBV12-3 or TRBV12-4 to TRBJ2-2, with 8 nucleotides matching TRBD1. V lost 2 bases to trimming and J lost 0 bases; unmatched junction nucleotides: 2. The CDR3 loop spans 16 amino acids. The DNA for the CDR3 is TGTGCCAGCAGTTTATCGGGACAGGCGAACACCGGGGAGCTGTTTTTT. Translated, it gives CASSLSGQANTGELFF.

This clonotype was observed at least ten times. The chain couples TRBV10-3 to TRBJ2-3; a possible D gene is TRBD2 (5 bases). The length of the CDR3 is 16 residues. Trimming removed 2 bases at V and 0 bases at J, with 12 bases between. Per germline, CDR1 ENHRY and CDR2 SYGVKD. CDR3 loop: CAISETWPGSTDTQYF. CDR3 sequence (DNA): TGTGCCATCAGTGAGACCTGGCCGGGGAGCACAGATACGCAGTATTTT.

There are many counts of this clonotype. The chain joins TRBV5-1 to TRBJ2-7, with a tentative D call TRBD1 (6 bases). This CDR3 comprises 13 residues. V dropped 4 bases and J dropped 6 bases, with 14 bases sitting between them. The germline V gene has CDR1 SGHRS and CDR2 YFSETQ. The CDR3 protein is CASSGDIPGEQYF. CDR3 nucleotide sequence: TGCGCCAGCAGCGGGGACATTCCTGGCGAGCAGTACTTC. The whole variable domain, filled in from reference TRBV5-1 and TRBJ2-7, reads KAGVTQTPRYLIKTRGQQVTLSCSPISGHRSVSWYQQTPGQGLQFLFEYFSETQRNKGNFPGRFSGRQFSNSRSEMNVSTLELGDSALYLCASSGDIPGEQYFGPGTRLTVT.

This clonotype was counted ten times or more. DNA for the CDR3: TGTGCCAGCAGCCAAGACGTGACAGGGAACTACGAGCAGTACTTC. Protein product: CASSQDVTGNYEQYF. This chain links TRBV3-1 with TRBJ2-7, with TRBD1 identical over 7 bases. J lost 3 bases, V lost 0 bases, and 5 bases had no gene match. This CDR3 is 15 amino acids long. CDR1 is LGHDT and CDR2 is YNNKEL in the germline V gene (reference sequence).

This clonotype was found many times. The V and J genes are TRBV20-1 and TRBJ2-7; TRBD2 aligns across 7 bases. CDR1 is DFQATT, CDR2 SNEGSKA, per germline (reference sequence). After removal of 1 base from V and 6 bases from J, the junction contained 6 bases not matched to a gene. CDR3 length equals 13 residues. CDR3 in DNA: TGCAGTGCTAGAGGGGGGGGGACCCTCGAGCAGTACTTC. Translation gives CSARGGGTLEQYF.

This clonotype has a count of ten or more. The V call is TRBV7-9, the J call TRBJ2-5; D is possibly TRBD1 (5 bases). The V gene lost 5 bases and the J gene lost 0 bases, with 13 bases spanning the gap. CDR3 length equals 15 residues. Germline V lookup: CDR1 SEHNR, CDR2 FQNEAQ (reference sequence). CDR3 bases: TGTGCCAGCAGCCGAGATATAGGGGACCAAGAGACCCAGTACTTC. Its translation: CASSRDIGDQETQYF.

The rearrangement uses TRBV29-1 and TRBJ2-1; a possible D gene is TRBD1 (6 bases). Trimming took 7 bases from V and 5 from J, leaving 18 bases between them. Germline V gene lookup returns CDR1 SQVTM and CDR2 ANQGSEA. The CDR3 loop spans 14 amino acids. The CDR3 region is CSARWTAGDNEQFF. The CDR3 DNA sequence: TGCAGCGCAAGGTGGACAGCCGGCGACAATGAGCAGTTCTTC.

CDR3 sequence: CASSLGAPNQPQHF. The CDR3 region has the DNA TGCGCCAGCAGCTTGGGGGCTCCCAATCAGCCCCAGCATTTT. The chain links TRBV5-1 to TRBJ1-5; D uncertain. This CDR3 spans 14 amino acids. V lost 0 bases and J 3 bases, leaving 7 bases between the germline ends. Germline V gene data show CDR1 as SGHRS and CDR2 as YFSETQ.

For the CDR3, the DNA is TGTGCCTGGACCGAACCGGGACACCTTAACTATGGCTACACCTTC. It encodes CAWTEPGHLNYGYTF. This chain uses TRBV30 with TRBJ1-2; a possible D gene is TRBD1 (6 bases). This CDR3 is 15 amino acids long. V was cut by 4 bases and J by 1 base, with 16 bases left in between. Germline-derived CDR1 and CDR2 are GTSNPN and SVGIG (reference sequence).

This chain joins TRBV19 and TRBJ1-1; D unclear. CDR1 LNHDA and CDR2 SQIVND come from the germline V gene (reference sequence). This CDR3 spans 13 amino acids. The germline V and J ends were trimmed by 7 bases and 7 bases, with 16 bases remaining between them. CDR3 sequence reads: CASNRVSAYEAFF. The CDR3 DNA reads as TGTGCCAGTAACCGGGTGTCAGCTTATGAAGCTTTCTTT.

In its sample, this clonotype was seen a few times. The chain links TRBV9 to TRBJ2-3, with 7 nucleotides matching TRBD1. The CDR3 is 14 residues long. With 0 bases clipped from V and 8 bases from J, the junction kept 6 bases outside the gene matches. CDR1 is SGDLS and CDR2 is YYNGEE in the germline V gene. CDR3 residues: CASSVVSNRGTQYF. CDR3 DNA sequence: TGTGCCAGCAGCGTAGTCTCAAACAGGGGTACGCAGTATTTT.

This clonotype was observed at least ten times. The chain joins TRBV12-3 or TRBV12-4 to TRBJ1-1, with D possibly TRBD1 on 5 matching bases. CDR3 length: 14 residues. Deletions cut 7 bases from V and 3 bases from J, with 15 bases between. The CDR3 DNA reads TGTGCCAGCACCAAATTTGGGGGTTACACTGAAGCTTTCTTT. The encoded protein is CASTKFGGYTEAFF.

This clonotype appeared a single time. This chain uses TRBV30 with TRBJ1-1, with D perhaps TRBD1 (6 bases). Between the trimmed V and J ends, which lost 0 bases and 6 bases, there was a span of 8 bases. CDR3 length equals 12 residues. CDR1 is GTSNPN and CDR2 is SVGIG in the germline V gene (reference sequence). The CDR3 region has the DNA TGTGCCTGGAGTGTACAGGGAGCTGAAGCTTTCTTT. Translated: CAWSVQGAEAFF.

About this clonotype: A single base separates this from a much larger clone, so it may be a read error. The chain employs TRBV18 and TRBJ1-1; D gene unclear. Trimming removed 4 bases at V and 3 bases at J, with 12 bases between. From germline, CDR1 is KGHSH and CDR2 LQKENI. The CDR3 runs 14 residues. CDR3 sequence: CASSLSEVDTEAFF. DNA for the CDR3: TGTGCCAGCTCACTCTCAGAGGTTGACACTGAAGCTTTCTTT.

This clonotype was seen more than once but under ten times. One end of the junction fails to match germline, which may point to a read error. The chain couples TRBV27 to TRBJ2-7; D gene uncertain. Germline V gene data show CDR1 as MNHEY and CDR2 as SMNVEV (reference sequence). This CDR3 region has 14 residues. The CDR3 DNA reads as TGTGCCAGCAGTTCACACTTGTCCTCCTACGAGCGGTACTTC. Residues: CASSSHLSSYERYF.

This clonotype was seen more than once but under ten times. The rearrangement links TRBV19 to TRBJ1-6, with D perhaps TRBD1 (6 bases). The V end was cut by 7 bases, the J end by 9 bases, with 16 bases between. Per the germline V gene, CDR1 is LNHDA and CDR2 is SQIVND (reference sequence). The CDR3 sequence is 14 residues long. The CDR3, as DNA: TGTGCCAGTATGGGGGCAGAAGCTACTTCACCCCTCCACTTT. This sequence encodes CASMGAEATSPLHF.

CDR3 loop: CASSLSDLGEQYF. The DNA for the CDR3 is TGTGCCAGCAGTTTAAGCGACCTCGGCGAGCAGTACTTC. The V and J genes are TRBV28 and TRBJ2-7, with D hard to call. Deletions cut 2 bases from V and 6 bases from J, with 11 bases between. Germline CDR1 MDHEN, CDR2 SYDVKM. This CDR3 is 13 amino acids long.

As for this clonotype: Possible read error: a much larger clone is one base away. The chain links TRBV30 to TRBJ2-7, with a weak D call TRBD1 (5 bases). The germline CDR1 and CDR2 sequences are GTSNPN and SVGIG (reference sequence). This CDR3 is 13 amino acids long. The CDR3 DNA reads TGTGTCTGGAGTGACGGACACCTAGACGGGCCGAACTTC. Protein product: CVWSDGHLDGPNF. Full variable domain (remainder filled in from reference TRBV30 and TRBJ2-7): SQTIHQWPATLVQPVGSPLSLECTVEGTSNPNLYWYRQAAGRGLQLLFYSVGIGQISSEVPQNLSASRPQDRQFILSSKKLLLSDSGFYLCVWSDGHLDGPNFGPGTRLTVT.